This TCR beta chain was profiled in a study of blood T cell repertoires in COVID-19. About the research overall: From T cells, B-cell-depleted T cells, or PBMCs came the material, which was cDNA or gDNA.

The CDR3 loop spans 16 amino acids. J gave up 3 bases and V 2 bases, and 8 bases lay outside the gene matches. Germline V gives CDR1 MNHEY, CDR2 SVGAGI. Method: immunoSEQ multiplex PCR; TCRdb's copy keeps in-frame clones and lacks some. The sample yields approximately 50,000 clones, about 88% seen once. There are a few counts of this clone. This CDR3 is also generated by other DNA sequences in the sample. The sequence was collected from a man in his 70s with active COVID-19. The specimen was peripheral blood. The chain links TRBV6-5 to TRBJ2-7; 9 bases line up with TRBD1. The CDR3 loop reads CASSYLTGGSVYEQYF. The CDR3 nucleotides are TGTGCCAGCAGTTACCTAACAGGGGGCTCCGTCTACGAGCAGTACTTC.